Listed here is a single TCR beta chain. Patients with alopecia areata provided lesional scalp punch biopsies as well as peripheral blood. As the sequencing template, cDNA was produced by extracting RNA and reverse transcribing it. Profiling relied on immunoSEQ multiplex PCR, and the TCRdb table lists in-frame clones only, not all of them. The table records about 140,000 clones, 40% to 65% of them present only once. The sample is drawn from a study of CD8+ T cells in alopecia areata. This TCR was sampled from a human donor with alopecia areata. Sample: CD4+ T cells sorted from blood, taken at week 0.

The CDR3 DNA reads as TGTGCCTGGAGTGCCCAAGAAAGATTGTATGGCTACACCTTC. Translating gives CAWSAQERLYGYTF. The V gene is TRBV30, the J gene TRBJ1-2, with unresolved D. This CDR3 is built from 14 residues. The germline gives CDR1 GTSNPN, CDR2 SVGIG (reference sequence). V lost 1 base and J 5 bases, leaving 14 bases between the germline ends.